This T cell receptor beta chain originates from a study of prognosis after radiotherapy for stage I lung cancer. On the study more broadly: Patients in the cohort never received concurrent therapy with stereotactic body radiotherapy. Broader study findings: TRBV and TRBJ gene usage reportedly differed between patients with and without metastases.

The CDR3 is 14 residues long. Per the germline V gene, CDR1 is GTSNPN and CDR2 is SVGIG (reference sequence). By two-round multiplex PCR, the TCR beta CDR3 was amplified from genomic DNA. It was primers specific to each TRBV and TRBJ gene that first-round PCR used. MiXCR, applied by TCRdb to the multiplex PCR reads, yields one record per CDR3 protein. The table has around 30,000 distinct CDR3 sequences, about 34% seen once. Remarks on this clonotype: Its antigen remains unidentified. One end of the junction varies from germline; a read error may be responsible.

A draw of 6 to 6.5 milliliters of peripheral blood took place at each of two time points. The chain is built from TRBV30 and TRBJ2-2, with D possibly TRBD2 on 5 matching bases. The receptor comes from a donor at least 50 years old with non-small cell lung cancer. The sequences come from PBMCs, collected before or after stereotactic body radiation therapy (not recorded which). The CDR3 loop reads CAWGVAEATWELFF. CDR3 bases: TGTGCCTGGGGTGTGGCGGAGGCAACCTGGGAGCTGTTTTTT.